This T cell receptor (beta chain) was identified in a study of blood T cells in healthy people across ages. Whole-study findings and limits: Researchers report that TCR beta diversity correlated strongly with naive T cell percentage.

This clonotype has just a few counts. Its specificity is not known. Trimming removed 3 bases from V and 1 base from J, with 13 bases in between. This CDR3 has 14 residues. The germline V gene has CDR1 DFQATT and CDR2 SNEGSKA (reference sequence). Primers used in a second PCR of about 6 to 11 cycles were a sample-barcoded 5' primer and a J-beta primer mix. TCRdb re-called the 5' RACE reads through MiXCR, storing one row per CDR3 protein. The table includes about 750,000 distinct CDR3 sequences, about 55% detected once. The receptor was derived from a man older than 75 in good health. The V call is TRBV20-1, the J call TRBJ2-7, with a tentative D call TRBD2 (6 bases). Input material: blood. This CDR3 is CSASGSARSYEQYF. CDR3 nucleotide sequence: TGCAGTGCTAGCGGGAGCGCCCGTTCCTACGAGCAGTACTTC.